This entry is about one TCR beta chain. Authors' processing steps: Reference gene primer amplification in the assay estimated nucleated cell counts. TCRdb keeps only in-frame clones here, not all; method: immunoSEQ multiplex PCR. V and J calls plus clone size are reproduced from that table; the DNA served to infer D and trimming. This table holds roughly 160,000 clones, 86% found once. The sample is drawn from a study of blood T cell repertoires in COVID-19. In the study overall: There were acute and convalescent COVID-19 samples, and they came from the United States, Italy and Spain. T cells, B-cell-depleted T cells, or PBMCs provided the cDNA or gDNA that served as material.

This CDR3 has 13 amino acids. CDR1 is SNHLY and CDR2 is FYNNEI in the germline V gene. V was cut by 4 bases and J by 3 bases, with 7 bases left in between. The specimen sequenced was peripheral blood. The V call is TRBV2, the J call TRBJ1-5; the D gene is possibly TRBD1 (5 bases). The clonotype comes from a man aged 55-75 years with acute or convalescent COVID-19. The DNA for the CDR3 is TGTGCCAGCAGTGGACAGAACAATCAGCCCCAGCATTTT. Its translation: CASSGQNNQPQHF.